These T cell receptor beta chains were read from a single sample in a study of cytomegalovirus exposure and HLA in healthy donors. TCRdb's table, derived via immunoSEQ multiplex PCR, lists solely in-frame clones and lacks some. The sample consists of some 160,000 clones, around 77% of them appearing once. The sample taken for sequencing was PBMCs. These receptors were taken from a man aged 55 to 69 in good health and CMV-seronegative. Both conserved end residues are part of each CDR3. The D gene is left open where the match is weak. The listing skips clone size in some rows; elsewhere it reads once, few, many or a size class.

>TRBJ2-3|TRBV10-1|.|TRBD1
CASSEPTLGQGKDTQYF
TGCGCCAGCAGTGAGCCCACTCTCGGACAGGGGAAAGATACGCAGTATTTT
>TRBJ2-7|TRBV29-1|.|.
CSVDRGHEQYF
TGCAGCGTTGACAGGGGTCACGAGCAGTACTTC
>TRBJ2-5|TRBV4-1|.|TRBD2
CASSGYRGGNPGQETQYF
TGCGCCAGCAGCGGGTATCGCGGGGGGAACCCGGGCCAAGAGACCCAGTACTTC
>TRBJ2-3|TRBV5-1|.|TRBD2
CASSLVLAGVTTDTQYF
TGCGCCAGCAGCTTGGTACTAGCGGGAGTAACTACAGATACGCAGTATTTT
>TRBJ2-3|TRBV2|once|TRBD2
CASPAGGGVDTQYF
TGTGCCAGCCCGGCGGGAGGGGGAGTAGATACGCAGTATTTT
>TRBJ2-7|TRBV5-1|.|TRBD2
CASSLNLAGGAYEQYF
TGCGCCAGCAGCTTGAATCTAGCGGGTGGTGCCTACGAGCAGTACTTC
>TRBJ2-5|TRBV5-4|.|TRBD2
CASSPGGLAGGETQYF
TGTGCCAGCAGCCCGGGGGGACTAGCGGGAGGCGAGACCCAGTACTTC
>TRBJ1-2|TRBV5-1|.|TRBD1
CASSLAGTGPGYTF
TGCGCCAGCAGCTTGGCTGGGACAGGGCCTGGCTACACCTTC
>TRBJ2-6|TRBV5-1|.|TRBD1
CASSLAGGAVGNVLTF
TGCGCCAGCAGCTTGGCAGGGGGCGCGGTTGGGAACGTCCTGACTTTC
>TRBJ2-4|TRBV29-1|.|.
CSVRPEDRAKNIQYF
TGCAGCGTCCGACCAGAGGACAGAGCCAAAAACATTCAGTACTTC
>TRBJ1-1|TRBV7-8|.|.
CASSPTGIMTEAFF
TGTGCCAGCAGCCCCACAGGGATAATGACTGAAGCTTTCTTT
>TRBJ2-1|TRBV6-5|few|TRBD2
CASTLSGRGNEQFF
TGTGCCAGCACCCTTAGCGGGAGGGGCAATGAGCAGTTCTTC
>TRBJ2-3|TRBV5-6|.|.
CASSTGRITDTQYF
TGTGCCAGCAGTACAGGTAGAATCACAGATACGCAGTATTTT
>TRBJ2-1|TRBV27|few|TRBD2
CASSLWEGSYNEQFF
TGTGCCAGCAGTTTATGGGAGGGGTCCTACAATGAGCAGTTCTTC
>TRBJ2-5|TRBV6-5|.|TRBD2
CASSYLLAEETQYF
TGTGCCAGCAGTTACTTACTAGCGGAGGAGACCCAGTACTTC
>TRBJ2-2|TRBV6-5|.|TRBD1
CASRWTGGDGELFF
TGTGCCAGCAGGTGGACAGGGGGGGACGGGGAGCTGTTTTTT
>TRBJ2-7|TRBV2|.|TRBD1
CASSEVRGLGGEQYF
TGTGCCAGCAGTGAGGTCAGGGGGCTAGGTGGCGAGCAGTACTTC
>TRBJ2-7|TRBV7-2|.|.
CASRRDGGGEQYF
TGTGCCAGCAGGCGGGATGGCGGTGGCGAGCAGTACTTC
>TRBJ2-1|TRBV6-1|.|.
CASGQGRALREQFF
TGTGCCAGTGGTCAGGGTAGGGCCCTTCGTGAGCAGTTCTTC
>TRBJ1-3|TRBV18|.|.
CASSRGDSGNTIYF
TGTGCCAGCTCACGGGGGGATTCTGGAAACACCATATATTTT
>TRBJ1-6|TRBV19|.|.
CASSIVSSYNSPLHF
TGTGCCAGTAGTATTGTGAGCTCCTATAATTCACCCCTCCACTTT
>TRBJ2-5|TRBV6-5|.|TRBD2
CASGGLAGAKETQYF
TGTGCCAGCGGCGGACTAGCGGGAGCGAAGGAGACCCAGTACTTC
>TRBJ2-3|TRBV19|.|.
CASSIAVSTDTQYF
TGTGCCAGTTCTATTGCGGTTAGCACAGATACGCAGTATTTT
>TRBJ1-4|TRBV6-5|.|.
CASRPSGATNEKLFF
TGTGCCAGCAGACCTAGTGGAGCAACTAATGAAAAACTGTTTTTT
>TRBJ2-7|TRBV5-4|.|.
CASSLRRVSSYEQYF
TGTGCCAGCAGCTTGAGGCGGGTGAGCTCCTACGAGCAGTACTTC
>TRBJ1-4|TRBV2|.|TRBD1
CASSLSPRGQLFF
TGTGCCAGCAGTCTGAGCCCCAGGGGGCAACTGTTTTTT